This record looks at one T cell receptor beta chain sequence and its context. The source of the sample is a study of blood T cell repertoires in COVID-19. The CDR3 is 11 amino acids. CDR1 is MDHEN and CDR2 is SYDVKM in the germline V gene. V lost 6 bases and J 8 bases, leaving 10 bases between the germline ends. TCRdb keeps only in-frame clones here, not all; method: immunoSEQ multiplex PCR. Seen here are 130,000 or so clones, just under 80% observed once, and the top ten hold approximately 16%. The V gene is TRBV28, the J gene TRBJ1-1; no clear D gene. Sequencing was done on a sample of peripheral blood. This TCR came from a man between 60 and 70 years old with active or convalescent COVID-19. CDR3 region: CASRLAEEAFF. CDR3 nucleotide sequence: TGTGCCAGCAGGCTGGCGGAGGAAGCTTTCTTT.